This passage covers 18 T cell receptor beta chains from one sample sequenced in a study of blood T cell repertoires in COVID-19. The protocol was immunoSEQ multiplex PCR, while the TCRdb copy is restricted to in-frame clones and leaves out a portion. The profile shows about 130,000 clones, roughly four fifths of them singletons. The source material was peripheral blood. Receptor source: a man between 60 and 70 years old with acute or convalescent COVID-19.

This chain joins TRBV5-1 and TRBJ2-1; D is unclear. Germline CDR1 and CDR2: SGHRS and YFSETQ. V shed 4 bases and J shed 8 bases, with 16 bases lying between them. CDR3 length equals 14 residues. The CDR3 is CASSPTKFLDEQFF. The CDR3 DNA follows: TGCGCCAGCAGCCCTACTAAGTTTCTAGATGAGCAGTTCTTC.

V is TRBV7-2 and J is TRBJ2-3, with 14 bases lining up with TRBD2. The trim removed 5 bases at V and 1 base at J, leaving 5 bases unmatched. The CDR3 totals 17 residues. Germline V gives CDR1 SGHTA, CDR2 FQGNSA. This CDR3 is CASSTRLAGGGTDTQYF. As DNA, the CDR3 is TGTGCCAGCAGCACAAGACTAGCGGGAGGGGGCACAGATACGCAGTATTTT.

V gene TRBV29-1 combines with J gene TRBJ1-5; maybe TRBD1 (5 bases). The germline gives CDR1 SQVTM, CDR2 ANQGSEA. Trimming took 4 bases from V and 6 from J, leaving 22 bases between them. This CDR3 spans 16 amino acids. CDR3: CSVVFAGQQTGQPQHF. In DNA, the CDR3 is TGCAGCGTTGTATTTGCCGGGCAACAAACAGGTCAGCCCCAGCATTTT. Supplemented by reference TRBV29-1 and TRBJ1-5, the full variable domain reads SAVISQKPSRDICQRGTSLTIQCQVDSQVTMMFWYRQQPGQSLTLIATANQGSEATYESGFVIDKFPISRPNLTFSTLTVSNMSPEDSSIYLCSVVFAGQQTGQPQHFGDGTRLSIL.

This rearrangement joins TRBV29-1 to TRBJ1-2, with TRBD1 identical over 7 bases. V lost 6 bases to trimming and J lost 6 bases; unmatched junction nucleotides: 7. The CDR3 sequence is 12 residues long. Per the germline V gene, CDR1 is SQVTM and CDR2 is ANQGSEA. CDR3 nucleotides: TGCAGCGTGCCTGGGACAGAGGATGGCTACACCTTC. Protein product: CSVPGTEDGYTF.

The chain combines TRBV3-1 (or the pseudogene TRBV3-2) with TRBJ2-6, with 8 bases fitting TRBD1. V lost 0 bases to trimming and J lost 4 bases; unmatched junction nucleotides: 14. CDR3 length: 20 residues. Germline V gene sequence: CDR1 LGHDT, CDR2 YNNKEL (reference sequence). Here the CDR3 reads CASSQDRRTGLHSGANVLTF. The CDR3 DNA is TGTGCCAGCAGCCAAGATAGGCGGACAGGGTTACATTCAGGGGCCAACGTCCTGACTTTC.

This chain joins TRBV7-6 and TRBJ1-1; 8 nucleotides agree with TRBD1. The V gene end was trimmed by 6 bases and the J gene end by 4 bases; junction bases not matched to a gene: 7. The CDR3 extends over 14 amino acids. The germline V gene encodes CDR1 SGHVS and CDR2 FNYEAQ. The CDR3 sequence is CASRVDRGSTEAFF. The CDR3 DNA is TGTGCCAGCAGGGTTGACAGGGGTAGCACTGAAGCTTTCTTT.

The chain joins TRBV7-8 to TRBJ2-3, with 9 nucleotides matching TRBD2. Unmatched junction bases numbered 4, after V lost 7 bases and J lost 2 bases. Germline V CDR1 and CDR2: SGHVS, FQNEAQ. This CDR3 spans 14 amino acids. The CDR3 sequence is CASMVAGDTDTQYF. The CDR3 nucleotides are TGTGCCAGCATGGTAGCGGGGGACACAGATACGCAGTATTTT.

As DNA, the CDR3 is TGTGCCAGCGGAAAGGACAGGGGGTACAATGAGCAGTTCTTC. Its translation is CASGKDRGYNEQFF. The V and J genes are TRBV2 and TRBJ2-1; 10 bases agree with TRBD1. This CDR3 comprises 14 residues. Germline CDR1 SNHLY, CDR2 FYNNEI. V lost 8 bases and J lost 4; bases outside the gene matches: 5.

The CDR3 DNA is TGCGCCACCTCAGGATACACCGGGGAGCTGTTTTTT. The encoded protein is CATSGYTGELFF. V usage is TRBV5-1 and J usage is TRBJ2-2; D is unclear. CDR1 and CDR2 (germline): SGHRS, YFSETQ. This CDR3 region has 12 residues. The V end was cut by 9 bases, the J end by 3 bases, with 9 bases between.

The chain employs TRBV6-5 and TRBJ2-6; a possible D gene is TRBD1 (6 bases). The germline V gene has CDR1 MNHEY and CDR2 SVGAGI. The CDR3 loop spans 15 amino acids. V was cut by 6 bases and J by 4 bases, with 13 bases left in between. CDR3 residues: CASRSAGTGANVLTF. CDR3 bases: TGTGCCAGCAGGTCGGCCGGGACAGGGGCCAACGTCCTGACTTTC.

This sequence joins TRBV11-2 and TRBJ2-5; D gene uncertain. This CDR3 has 13 amino acids. Looked up from germline, CDR1 is SGHAT and CDR2 is FQNNGV. Trimming cost V 8 bases and J 2 bases, with 12 bases left between them. The DNA for the CDR3 is TGTGCCAGCGGTAGACTTCTGCAAGAGACCCAGTACTTC. This translates into CASGRLLQETQYF. Based on the CDR3 plus reference TRBV11-2 and TRBJ2-5, the full variable domain is EAGVAQSPRYKIIEKRQSVAFWCNPISGHATLYWYQQILGQGPKLLIQFQNNGVVDDSQLPKDRFSAERLKGVDSTLKIQPAKLEDSAVYLCASGRLLQETQYFGPGTRLLVL.

The chain recombines TRBV7-3 with TRBJ2-1; 9 bases are shared with TRBD1. V gave up 0 bases and J gave up 2 bases; unmatched junction bases: 2. Per the germline V gene, CDR1 is SGHTA and CDR2 is FQGTGA. This CDR3 contains 16 residues. CDR3 coding DNA: TGTGCCAGCAGCTTAACCAGGACAGGGGCCTACAATGAGCAGTTCTTC. As protein: CASSLTRTGAYNEQFF.

The chain recombines TRBV9 with TRBJ2-3, with D unclear. The CDR3 runs 12 residues. V was cut by 5 bases and J by 1 base, with 5 bases left in between. Germline assignment: CDR1 SGDLS and CDR2 YYNGEE. The CDR3 DNA follows: TGTGCCAGCAGTCAGGGCACAGATACGCAGTATTTT. This gives the protein CASSQGTDTQYF. The variable domain in full, completed from reference TRBV9 and TRBJ2-3, reads DSGVTQTPKHLITATGQRVTLRCSPRSGDLSVYWYQQSLDQGLQFLIQYYNGEERAKGNILERFSAQQFPDLHSELNLSSLELGDSALYFCASSQGTDTQYFGPGTRLTVL.

The CDR3 sequence is CASSYRGRMNEQFF. CDR3 DNA: TGTGCCAGCAGTTACAGGGGGCGCATGAATGAGCAGTTCTTC. This chain connects TRBV6-2 or TRBV6-3 to TRBJ2-1; 7 bases agree with TRBD1. V dropped 2 bases and J dropped 7; count of bases not matched to a gene: 5. CDR3 size: 14 residues. The germline gives CDR1 MNHEY, CDR2 SVGEGT.

The chain recombines TRBV7-9 with TRBJ2-1, with D tentatively TRBD2 (7 bases). The V end was cut by 3 bases, the J end by 10 bases, with 16 bases between. Germline V gene lookup returns CDR1 SEHNR and CDR2 FQNEAQ (reference sequence). The CDR3 is 14 residues long. Here the CDR3 reads CASSFPGGLGEQFF. The CDR3 region has the DNA TGTGCCAGCAGCTTCCCCGGGGGGCTAGGCGAGCAGTTCTTC.

This clone was observed once. This chain links TRBV11-2 with TRBJ2-7, with a tentative D call TRBD1 (5 bases). Germline-derived CDR1 and CDR2 are SGHAT and FQNNGV. The CDR3 is made up of 16 amino acids. Between the trimmed V and J ends, which lost 0 bases and 7 bases, there was a span of 19 bases. CDR3: CASSLDSHAGPGEQYF. The CDR3, as DNA: TGTGCCAGCAGCTTAGATAGTCATGCAGGCCCAGGGGAGCAGTACTTC.

The V and J genes are TRBV4-2 and TRBJ2-3; 8 bases agree with TRBD2. The CDR3 totals 15 residues. V was pared by 1 base and J by 4 bases, with 4 bases of the junction left unmatched. In germline, CDR1 is LGHNA, CDR2 YNFKEQ. In nucleotides, the CDR3 is TGTGCCAGCAGCCAAGTCCCGGGGGGGTCAGATACGCAGTATTTT. It is translated as CASSQVPGGSDTQYF.

The rearrangement links TRBV25-1 to TRBJ1-3; D unclear. In germline, CDR1 is MGHDK, CDR2 SYGVNS. Trimming shortened V by 0 bases and J by 0 bases, and 6 bases separated the two germline ends. The CDR3 totals 15 residues. The CDR3 here is CASSEYLGSGNTIYF. The CDR3 DNA reads TGTGCCAGCAGTGAATATCTCGGCTCTGGAAACACCATATATTTT.